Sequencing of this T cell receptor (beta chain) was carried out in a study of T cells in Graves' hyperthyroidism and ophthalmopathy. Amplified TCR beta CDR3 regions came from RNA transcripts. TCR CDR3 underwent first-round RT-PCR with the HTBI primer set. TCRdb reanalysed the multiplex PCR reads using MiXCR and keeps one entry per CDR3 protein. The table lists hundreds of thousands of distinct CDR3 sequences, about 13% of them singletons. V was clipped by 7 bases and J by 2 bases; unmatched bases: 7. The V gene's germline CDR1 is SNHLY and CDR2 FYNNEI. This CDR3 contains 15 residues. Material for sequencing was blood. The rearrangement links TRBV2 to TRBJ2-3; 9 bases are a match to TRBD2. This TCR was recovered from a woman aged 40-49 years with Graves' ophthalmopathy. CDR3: CASIGGRAATDTQYF. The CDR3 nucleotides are TGTGCCAGCATTGGCGGGAGGGCCGCCACAGATACGCAGTATTTT.